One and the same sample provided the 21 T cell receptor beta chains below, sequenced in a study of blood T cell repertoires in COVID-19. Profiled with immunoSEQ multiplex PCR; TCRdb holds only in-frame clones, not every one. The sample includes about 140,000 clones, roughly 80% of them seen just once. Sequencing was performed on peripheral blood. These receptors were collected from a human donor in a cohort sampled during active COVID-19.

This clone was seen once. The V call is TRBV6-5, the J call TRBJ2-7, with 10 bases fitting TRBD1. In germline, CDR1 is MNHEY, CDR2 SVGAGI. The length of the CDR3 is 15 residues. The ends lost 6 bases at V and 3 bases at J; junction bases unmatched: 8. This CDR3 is CASSVTTGGSYEQYF. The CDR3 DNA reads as TGTGCCAGCAGCGTTACGACAGGGGGCAGCTACGAGCAGTACTTC.

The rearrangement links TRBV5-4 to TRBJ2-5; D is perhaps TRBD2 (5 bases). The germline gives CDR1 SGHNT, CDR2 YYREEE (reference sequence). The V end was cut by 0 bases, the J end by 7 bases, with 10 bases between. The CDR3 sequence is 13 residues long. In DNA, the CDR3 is TGTGCCAGCAGCTTGGCCGGGATCGGGACCCAGTACTTC. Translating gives CASSLAGIGTQYF.

This CDR3 is CASSQDRGLQETQYF. The CDR3 region has the DNA TGTGCCAGCAGCCAAGATCGGGGTCTCCAAGAGACCCAGTACTTC. V usage is TRBV14 and J usage is TRBJ2-5; D might be TRBD2 (5 bases). Germline CDR1 is SGHDN and CDR2 is FVKESK. Trimming stripped 0 bases from V and 1 base from J, with 9 bases between. CDR3 length: 15 residues.

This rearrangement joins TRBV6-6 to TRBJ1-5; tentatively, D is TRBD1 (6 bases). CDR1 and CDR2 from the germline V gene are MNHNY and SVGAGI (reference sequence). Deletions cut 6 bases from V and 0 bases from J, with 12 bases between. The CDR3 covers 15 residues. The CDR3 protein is CASSLTGNSNQPQHF. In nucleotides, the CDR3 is TGTGCCAGCAGCTTAACAGGGAATAGCAATCAGCCCCAGCATTTT.

The CDR3 bases are TGTGCCAGCAGCGCCCGGCGGGGCCAAGAGACCCAGTACTTC. Translation: CASSARRGQETQYF. This chain uses TRBV9 with TRBJ2-5; D possibly corresponds to TRBD2 (6 bases). The CDR3 is made up of 14 amino acids. Germline V gene sequence: CDR1 SGDLS, CDR2 YYNGEE. V lost 3 bases, J lost 1 base, and 10 bases lay in between.

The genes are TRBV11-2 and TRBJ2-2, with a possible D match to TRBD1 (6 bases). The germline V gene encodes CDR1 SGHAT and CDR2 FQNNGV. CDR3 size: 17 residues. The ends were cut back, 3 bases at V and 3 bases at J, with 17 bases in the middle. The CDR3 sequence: CASSLVLSQGYTGELFF. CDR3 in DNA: TGTGCCAGCAGCTTGGTGCTGTCACAGGGATACACCGGGGAGCTGTTTTTT.

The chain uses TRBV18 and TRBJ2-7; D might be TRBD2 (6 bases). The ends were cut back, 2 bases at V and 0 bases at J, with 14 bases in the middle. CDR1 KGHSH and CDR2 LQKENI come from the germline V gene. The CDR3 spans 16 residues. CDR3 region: CASSPILYGGSYEQYF. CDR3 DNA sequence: TGTGCCAGCTCACCAATACTCTACGGGGGCTCCTACGAGCAGTACTTC. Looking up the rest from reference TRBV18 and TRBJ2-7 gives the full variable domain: NAGVMQNPRHLVRRRGQEARLRCSPMKGHSHVYWYRQLPEEGLKFMVYLQKENIIDESGMPKERFSAEFPKEGPSILRIQQVVRGDSAAYFCASSPILYGGSYEQYFGPGTRLTVT.

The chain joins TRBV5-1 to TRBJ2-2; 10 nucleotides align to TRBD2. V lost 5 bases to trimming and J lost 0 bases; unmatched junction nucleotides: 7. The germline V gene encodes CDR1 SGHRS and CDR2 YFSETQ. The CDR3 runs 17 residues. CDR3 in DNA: TGCGCCAGCAGTTGGGATAGCGGGGGGACGAACACCGGGGAGCTGTTTTTT. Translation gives CASSWDSGGTNTGELFF.

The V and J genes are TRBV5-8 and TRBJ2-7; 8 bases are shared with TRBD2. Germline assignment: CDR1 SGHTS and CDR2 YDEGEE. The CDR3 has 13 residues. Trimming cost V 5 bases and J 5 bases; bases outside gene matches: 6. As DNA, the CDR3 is TGTGCCAGCAGGATTCGGGGGGGCGACGAGCAGTACTTC. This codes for CASRIRGGDEQYF.

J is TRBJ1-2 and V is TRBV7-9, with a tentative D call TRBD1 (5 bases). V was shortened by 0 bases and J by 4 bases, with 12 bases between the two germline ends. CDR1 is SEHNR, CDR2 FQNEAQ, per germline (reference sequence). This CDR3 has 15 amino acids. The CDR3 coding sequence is TGTGCCAGCAGCTTAGCCTCTGCAGGGCTCTATGGCTACACCTTC. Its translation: CASSLASAGLYGYTF.

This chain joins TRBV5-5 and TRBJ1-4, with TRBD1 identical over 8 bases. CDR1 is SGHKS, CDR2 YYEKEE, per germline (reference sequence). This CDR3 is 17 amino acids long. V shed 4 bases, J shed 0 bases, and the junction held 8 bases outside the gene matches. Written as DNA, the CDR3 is TGTGCCAGCAGCATCTCCGGGACAGGTGCAACTAATGAAAAACTGTTTTTT. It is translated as CASSISGTGATNEKLFF.

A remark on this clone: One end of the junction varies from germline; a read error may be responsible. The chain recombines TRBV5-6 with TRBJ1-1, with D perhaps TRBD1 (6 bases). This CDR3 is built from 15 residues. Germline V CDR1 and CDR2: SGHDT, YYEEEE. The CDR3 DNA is TGTGCCAGCACCTTGGGAATCAGGGGTTCCACTGAAGCTTTCTTT. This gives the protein CASTLGIRGSTEAFF.

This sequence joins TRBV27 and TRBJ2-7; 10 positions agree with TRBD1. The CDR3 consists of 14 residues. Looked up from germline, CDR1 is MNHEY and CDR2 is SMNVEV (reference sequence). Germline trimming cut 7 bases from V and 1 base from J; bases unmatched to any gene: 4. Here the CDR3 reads CASTEGQGSYEQYF. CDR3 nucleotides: TGTGCCAGCACCGAGGGACAGGGGTCCTACGAGCAGTACTTC.

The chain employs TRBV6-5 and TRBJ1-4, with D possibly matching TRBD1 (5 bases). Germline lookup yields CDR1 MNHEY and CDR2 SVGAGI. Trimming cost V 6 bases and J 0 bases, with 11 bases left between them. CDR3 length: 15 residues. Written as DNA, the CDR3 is TGTGCCAGCAGGCCGGACATTTCAACTAATGAAAAACTGTTTTTT. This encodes CASRPDISTNEKLFF.

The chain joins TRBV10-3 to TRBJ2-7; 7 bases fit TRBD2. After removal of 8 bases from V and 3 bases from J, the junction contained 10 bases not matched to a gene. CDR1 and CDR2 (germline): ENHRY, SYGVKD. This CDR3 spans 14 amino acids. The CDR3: CAIGRAGSNYEQYF. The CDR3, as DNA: TGTGCCATCGGGAGGGCGGGGTCCAACTACGAGCAGTACTTC.

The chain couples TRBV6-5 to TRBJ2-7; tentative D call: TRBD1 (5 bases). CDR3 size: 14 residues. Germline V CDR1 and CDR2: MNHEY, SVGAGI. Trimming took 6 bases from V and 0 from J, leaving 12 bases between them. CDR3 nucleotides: TGTGCCAGCAGGAGATCTCAGGGCTCCTACGAGCAGTACTTC. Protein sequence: CASRRSQGSYEQYF.

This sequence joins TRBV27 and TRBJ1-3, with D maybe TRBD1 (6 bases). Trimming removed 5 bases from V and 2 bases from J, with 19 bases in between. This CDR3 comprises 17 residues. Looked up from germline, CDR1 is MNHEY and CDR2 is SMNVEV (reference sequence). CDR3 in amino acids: CASSPYPPGHPGNTIYF. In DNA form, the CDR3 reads TGTGCCAGCAGTCCCTATCCCCCGGGACACCCTGGAAACACCATATATTTT.

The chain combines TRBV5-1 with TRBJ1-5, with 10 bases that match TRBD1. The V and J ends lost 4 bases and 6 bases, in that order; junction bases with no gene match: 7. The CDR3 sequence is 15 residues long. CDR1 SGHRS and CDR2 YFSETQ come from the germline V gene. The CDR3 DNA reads TGCGCCAGCAGCCTGACAGGGGGCCCACGTCAGCCCCAGCATTTT. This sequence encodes CASSLTGGPRQPQHF.

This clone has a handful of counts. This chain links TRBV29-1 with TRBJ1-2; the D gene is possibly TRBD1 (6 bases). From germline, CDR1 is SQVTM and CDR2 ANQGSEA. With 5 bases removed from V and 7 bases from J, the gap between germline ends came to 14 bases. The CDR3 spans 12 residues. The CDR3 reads CSVHPGGGGYTF. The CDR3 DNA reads TGCAGCGTTCATCCTGGGGGCGGTGGCTACACCTTC.

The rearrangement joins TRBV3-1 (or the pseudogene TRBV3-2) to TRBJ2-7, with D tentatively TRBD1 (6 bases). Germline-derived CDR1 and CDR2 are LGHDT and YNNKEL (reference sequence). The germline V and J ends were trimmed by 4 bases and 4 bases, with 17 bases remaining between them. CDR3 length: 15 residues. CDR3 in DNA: TGTGCCAGCAGCCCAGAGCAGGGGCCGGGTTACGAGCAGTACTTC. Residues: CASSPEQGPGYEQYF.

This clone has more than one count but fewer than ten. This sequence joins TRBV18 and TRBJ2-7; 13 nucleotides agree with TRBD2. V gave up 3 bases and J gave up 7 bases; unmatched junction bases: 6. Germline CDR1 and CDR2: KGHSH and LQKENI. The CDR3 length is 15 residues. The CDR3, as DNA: TGTGCCAGCTCACCGGGACTAGCGGGAACTACGGAGCAGTACTTC. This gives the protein CASSPGLAGTTEQYF.